This T cell receptor beta chain is from a study of T cell responses to AZD1222 COVID-19 vaccine. Study observations and caveats: Females made up more of the donors, who were largely white British, and clonal diversity may have come out too low. Nearly half of unique spike-specific TCRs reportedly avoided B.1.351 and B.1.1.7 mutated regions. The study found Spike-specific TCR breadth and depth rose after two AZD1222 doses.

About this clone itself: Its antigen remains unknown.

The protocol was immunoSEQ multiplex PCR, while the TCRdb copy is restricted to in-frame clones and leaves out a portion. The sample yields around 80,000 clones, about 88% seen once. The CDR3 has 14 residues. The V segment lost 0 bases and the J segment 4 bases; nucleotides outside the gene matches: 1. Germline CDR1 SGHNT, CDR2 YYREEE (reference sequence). The genes are TRBV5-4 and TRBJ2-1; TRBD2 matches 7 bases. Here the sequenced sample was peripheral blood, taken on day 0 of AZD1222 vaccination. This TCR was sampled from an adult in good health. CDR3 coding DNA: TGTGCCAGCAGCTTGGGGGGGGGATACAATGAGCAGTTCTTC. Translation gives CASSLGGGYNEQFF.